The 29 T cell receptor beta chains presented below share a single source sample, sequenced in a study of CD8 T cells in ankylosing spondylitis. TCRdb re-called the 5' RACE reads with MiXCR, one entry per CDR3 protein. The sample consists of about 360,000 distinct CDR3 sequences, 20% of them appearing once. Source material: blood, either unsorted or a sorted T cell fraction (not recorded which). The receptor source for this set is a male donor with ankylosing spondylitis or in good health (not recorded which).

This chain uses TRBV11-2 with TRBJ2-4; either TRBD1 or TRBD2 may fit D (5 bases each). CDR3 length: 20 residues. Between the trimmed V and J ends, which lost 5 bases and 0 bases, there was a span of 26 bases. In germline, CDR1 is SGHAT, CDR2 FQNNGV. The chain's CDR3 is CASSIRPPGAGIGAKNIQYF. For the CDR3, the DNA is TGTGCCAGCAGCATAAGACCCCCCGGGGCAGGGATTGGAGCCAAAAACATTCAGTACTTC.

The gene calls are TRBV21-1 and TRBJ2-1; TRBD1, the table's D call, lacks a check against the DNA. TRBV21-1 is described as a pseudogene. The CDR3 is 15 amino acids. The chain's CDR3 is CASSKGAQFRDEQFF. CDR3 sequence (DNA): TGTGCCAGCAGCAAAGGGGCGCAGTTCCGCGATGAGCAGTTCTTC.

The chain has TRBV5-6 and TRBJ2-1; 12 nucleotides agree with TRBD2. J was trimmed by 6 bases and V by 1 base; bases with no gene match: 11. The CDR3 covers 18 residues. CDR1 and CDR2 from the germline V gene are SGHDT and YYEEEE. The CDR3 DNA reads TGTGCCAGCAGCTTGCTAGCGGGGGGGACGGAGTGGCGCAATGAGCAGTTCTTC. This translates into CASSLLAGGTEWRNEQFF.

This clonotype has a handful of counts. The chain has TRBV6-5 and TRBJ2-7; no clear D. The CDR3 length is 18 residues. V dropped 4 bases and J dropped 2 bases, with 24 bases sitting between them. CDR1 MNHEY and CDR2 SVGAGI come from the germline V gene. The CDR3 DNA sequence: TGTGCCAGCAGTTTCCTATCCCCTTCGGGCAGTCCCACCTACGAGCAGTACTTC. Translation: CASSFLSPSGSPTYEQYF.

V and J are TRBV29-1 and TRBJ2-7; 7 nucleotides match TRBD2. Losses at the gene ends were 5 bases for V and 0 bases for J; bases not matched to a gene: 10. The CDR3 contains 15 residues. The germline gives CDR1 SQVTM, CDR2 ANQGSEA. The CDR3, as DNA: TGCAGCGTTTTTGGAGGGGACTATCACTCCTACGAGCAGTACTTC. It yields the protein CSVFGGDYHSYEQYF.

The CDR3 is CASSPPQWPYEQYF. CDR3 in DNA: TGTGCCAGCAGCCCCCCCCAATGGCCCTACGAGCAGTACTTC. V and J are TRBV27 and TRBJ2-7; D ambiguous. V was shortened by 6 bases and J by 2 bases, with 14 bases between the two germline ends. Germline V lookup: CDR1 MNHEY, CDR2 SMNVEV (reference sequence). CDR3 length: 14 amino acids.

The sample holds a few counts of this clonotype. The CDR3 sequence is CASSSGLAGPDPTDTQYF. CDR3 in DNA: TGCGCCAGCAGCTCTGGACTAGCGGGGCCCGACCCTACAGATACGCAGTATTTT. The chain joins TRBV5-1 to TRBJ2-3; 12 bases match TRBD2. The CDR3 totals 18 residues. Germline CDR1 is SGHRS and CDR2 is YFSETQ. V was pared by 3 bases and J by 3 bases, with 11 bases of the junction left unmatched.

To note about this clonotype: This CDR3 is missing its conserved last phenylalanine or tryptophan, likely due to a read error. The DNA is left out, because the CDR3 cannot be placed on it with certainty; the CDR3 is given as TCRdb lists it. The genes are TRBV7-2 and TRBJ2-7; the table's TRBD2 call for D was not verified on the DNA. Germline V gene lookup returns CDR1 SGHTA and CDR2 FQGNSA. Counting both end residues, the CDR3 totals 16 amino acids. CDR3 region: CASSISILSGGPPQGL.

This clonotype showed up just a few times. The chain uses TRBV10-3 and TRBJ2-1; tentatively, D is TRBD1 or TRBD2 (5 bases each). The CDR3 is made up of 12 amino acids. Trimming took 7 bases from V and 6 from J, leaving 10 bases between them. The germline V gene has CDR1 ENHRY and CDR2 SYGVKD. CDR3 in amino acids: CAITAGSNEQFF. CDR3 bases: TGTGCCATCACGGCAGGGAGCAATGAGCAGTTCTTC.

The rearrangement uses TRBV19 and TRBJ2-3; 7 bases are shared with TRBD1. The germline gives CDR1 LNHDA, CDR2 SQIVND (reference sequence). CDR3 length: 14 amino acids. Trimming cost V 5 bases and J 2 bases; bases outside gene matches: 4. The CDR3: CASSHTGATDTQYF. CDR3 DNA: TGTGCCAGTAGTCACACAGGGGCCACAGATACGCAGTATTTT.

The gene calls are TRBV9 and TRBJ2-3, with 8 nucleotides matching TRBD2. Germline lookup yields CDR1 SGDLS and CDR2 YYNGEE. CDR3 length: 17 residues. After removal of 3 bases from V and 6 bases from J, the junction contained 15 bases not matched to a gene. As DNA, the CDR3 is TGTGCCAGCAGCGCCCCCCCCGGGACTAGTATGTCCGATACGCAGTATTTT. As protein: CASSAPPGTSMSDTQYF.

Only a few counts were recorded for this clonotype. The rearrangement uses TRBV15 and TRBJ2-2; maybe TRBD1 (6 bases). This CDR3 comprises 15 residues. The germline V and J ends were trimmed by 5 bases and 2 bases, with 12 bases remaining between them. Germline V gene sequence: CDR1 LNHNV, CDR2 YYDKDF (reference sequence). The CDR3 nucleotides are TGTGCCACCAGCGGTAGAGGGGGAAACACCGGGGAGCTGTTTTTT. Translated: CATSGRGGNTGELFF.

This clonotype has just a few counts. The chain carries TRBV7-2 and TRBJ2-6; the D gene is possibly TRBD1 (5 bases). V shed 3 bases and J shed 0 bases, with 27 bases lying between them. CDR3 length equals 22 residues. Germline V gene data show CDR1 as SGHTA and CDR2 as FQGNSA. For the CDR3, the DNA is TGTGCCAGCAGCTTCCCGAGGAACCATCCCGGCCAGGACACCTCTGGGGCCAACGTCCTGACTTTC. Residues: CASSFPRNHPGQDTSGANVLTF.

V and J are TRBV10-3 and TRBJ1-3; D uncertain. The CDR3 consists of 15 residues. Trimming took 0 bases from V and 6 from J, leaving 12 bases between them. The germline gives CDR1 ENHRY, CDR2 SYGVKD. The CDR3 loop is CAISESDRVLNTIYF. The CDR3 DNA reads as TGTGCCATCAGTGAGTCGGACCGGGTCCTAAACACCATATATTTT.

This clonotype has a handful of counts. The rearrangement joins TRBV28 to TRBJ2-1, with TRBD2 matching over 8 bases. With 5 bases clipped from V and 5 bases from J, the junction kept 11 bases outside the gene matches. The germline V gene encodes CDR1 MDHEN and CDR2 SYDVKM. The CDR3 length is 16 residues. The CDR3 DNA is TGTGCCAGCAGTCCCCTGGACGGGAGGGGCCACAATGAGCAGTTCTTC. Its protein is CASSPLDGRGHNEQFF.

The V gene is TRBV10-3, the J gene TRBJ2-7, with D perhaps matching TRBD1 (6 bases). This CDR3 comprises 16 residues. V was pared by 0 bases and J by 3 bases, with 15 bases between. CDR1 and CDR2 from the germline V gene are ENHRY and SYGVKD. The DNA of the CDR3 is TGTGCCATCAGTGAGTCGACTGGACAGAAGAGCTACGAGCAGTACTTC. This encodes CAISESTGQKSYEQYF.

This clonotype was observed a handful of times. The V call is TRBV9, the J call TRBJ2-7, with D maybe TRBD1 (6 bases). Trimming took off 0 bases at V and 5 bases at J, with 15 bases between the two ends. This CDR3 comprises 15 residues. The germline CDR1 and CDR2 sequences are SGDLS and YYNGEE. The CDR3 DNA sequence: TGTGCCAGCAGCGTAGAGTGGACAGCCCCCCACGAGCAGTACTTC. It is translated as CASSVEWTAPHEQYF.

This clonotype was seen ten or more times. This sequence joins TRBV4-1 and TRBJ2-7, with D tentatively TRBD1 (5 bases). The CDR3 covers 15 residues. Germline-derived CDR1 and CDR2 are MGHRA and YSYEKL. Trimming took 2 bases from V and 2 from J, leaving 13 bases between them. The CDR3 sequence is CASSQNPTGAYEQYF. The DNA of the CDR3 is TGCGCCAGCAGCCAAAATCCTACAGGTGCCTACGAGCAGTACTTC.

The rearrangement uses TRBV15 and TRBJ2-1, with D perhaps matching TRBD1 (8 bases). The germline V gene has CDR1 LNHNV and CDR2 YYDKDF (reference sequence). The V and J ends lost 7 bases and 8 bases respectively, with 12 bases between them. The CDR3 is 12 amino acids. The CDR3 DNA reads TGTGCCACCACCACAGGGGGGGATGAGCAGTTCTTC. Residues: CATTTGGDEQFF.

This clonotype has just a few counts. In DNA, the CDR3 is TGTGCCAGCAGCCAAGAGGTGGGCGGTAGGCACACCGGGGAGCTGTTTTTT. Its protein product is CASSQEVGGRHTGELFF. The rearrangement links TRBV3-1 to TRBJ2-2; D is undetermined. Germline-derived CDR1 and CDR2 are LGHDT and YNNKEL (reference sequence). With 0 bases removed from V and 3 bases from J, the gap between germline ends came to 14 bases. There are 17 residues in the CDR3. The variable domain in full, completed from reference TRBV3-1 and TRBJ2-2, reads DTAVSQTPKYLVTQMGNDKSIKCEQNLGHDTMYWYKQDSKKFLKIMFSYNNKELIINETVPNRFSPKSPDKAHLNLHINSLELGDSAVYFCASSQEVGGRHTGELFFGEGSRLTVL.

The J gene is TRBJ2-5, the V gene TRBV20-1; possibly TRBD2 for D (6 bases). Germline V gives CDR1 DFQATT, CDR2 SNEGSKA (reference sequence). V was pared by 3 bases and J by 5 bases, with 22 bases between. The CDR3 is made up of 16 amino acids. The CDR3 DNA reads as TGCAGTGCTAGGTCCCTGACGGGGGAATCCCTGGAGACCCAGTACTTC. Translating it yields CSARSLTGESLETQYF.

This clonotype has just a few counts. This sequence joins TRBV24-1 and TRBJ1-1; 7 bases agree with TRBD1. The CDR3 extends over 15 amino acids. Losses at the gene ends were 4 bases for V and 3 bases for J; bases not matched to a gene: 7. CDR1 KGHDR and CDR2 SFDVKD come from the germline V gene. The CDR3 region is CATSDFTTGDTEAFF. The CDR3 DNA is TGTGCCACCAGTGACTTTACAACAGGGGACACTGAAGCTTTCTTT.

This clonotype was detected a few times. The CDR3 region has the DNA TGCAGCGTTGAAGATCCAAGTCTTGGGCGGGACCTCTCCTACAATGAGCAGTTCTTC. It specifies CSVEDPSLGRDLSYNEQFF. The V call is TRBV29-1, the J call TRBJ2-1, with D tentatively TRBD2 (6 bases). This CDR3 is built from 19 residues. The germline V gene encodes CDR1 SQVTM and CDR2 ANQGSEA. V lost 0 bases, J lost 0 bases, and 21 bases lay in between.

The gene calls are TRBV18 and TRBJ2-1; D gene unclear. The CDR3 has 15 amino acids. V lost 0 bases and J 5 bases, leaving 11 bases between the germline ends. Germline V gene data show CDR1 as KGHSH and CDR2 as LQKENI. CDR3 in DNA: TGTGCCAGCTCACCACCGACAAACACAGACAATGAGCAGTTCTTC. Protein sequence: CASSPPTNTDNEQFF.

This clonotype has more than one count but fewer than ten. The rearrangement uses TRBV10-3 and TRBJ2-4; the D gene is possibly TRBD1 (6 bases). Germline V gives CDR1 ENHRY, CDR2 SYGVKD. The CDR3 covers 13 residues. Trimming removed 3 bases from V and 9 bases from J, with 12 bases in between. CDR3 sequence reads: CAISDEGVSIQYF. DNA of the CDR3: TGTGCCATCAGTGATGAGGGGGTCAGCATTCAGTACTTC.

This CDR3 reads CASSLVSDRTDTQYF. CDR3 coding DNA: TGTGCCAGCAGCTTAGTCAGCGACCGCACAGATACGCAGTATTTT. The chain employs TRBV11-2 and TRBJ2-3; D not resolved. The V gene lost 1 base and the J gene lost 1 base, with 9 bases spanning the gap. Germline CDR1 reads SGHAT; CDR2 reads FQNNGV. The CDR3 is made up of 15 amino acids.

The gene calls are TRBV10-3 and TRBJ2-7; D is ambiguous. Trimming left V 3 bases short and J 4 bases short, with 16 bases between. Germline lookup yields CDR1 ENHRY and CDR2 SYGVKD. The CDR3 consists of 15 residues. CDR3 DNA: TGTGCCATCAGTGATGTGATCCCGCAGACGTACGAGCAGTACTTC. Translating it yields CAISDVIPQTYEQYF.

This chain joins TRBV6-5 and TRBJ1-5, with TRBD1 matching over 7 bases. The J segment lost 1 base and the V segment lost 4 bases, leaving 4 bases of the junction unmatched. This CDR3 has 15 residues. CDR1 and CDR2 (germline): MNHEY, SVGAGI. CDR3 bases: TGTGCCAGCAGTTCCGGGACAGAAAGCAATCAGCCCCAGCATTTT. This codes for CASSSGTESNQPQHF.

The V and J genes are TRBV7-6 and TRBJ2-1; D unclear. The germline V gene encodes CDR1 SGHVS and CDR2 FNYEAQ. The CDR3 has 11 amino acids. Trimming pared 2 bases from V and 8 bases from J, leaving 4 bases between. CDR3 residues: CASSLWDEQFF. The CDR3 DNA sequence: TGTGCCAGCAGCTTATGGGATGAGCAGTTCTTC.